This T cell receptor beta chain was sequenced during a study of blood T cell repertoires in COVID-19. Study overall: COVID-19 samples collected from the United States, Italy and Spain covered acute and convalescent phases. The cDNA or gDNA used as material had been derived from T cells, B-cell-depleted T cells, or PBMCs.

TCRdb's copy holds only in-frame clones and misses some; the assay was immunoSEQ multiplex PCR. The sample includes about 270,000 clones, 85% to 90% of them seen just once. Participants were aged roughly 18 to 89 years from approximately 24 US areas. Trimming removed 7 bases from V and 0 bases from J, with 13 bases in between. CDR3 length: 15 amino acids. The V gene's germline CDR1 is LNHDA and CDR2 SQIVND (reference sequence). The chain joins TRBV19 to TRBJ1-5; D call uncertain. The receptor was derived from a woman in her 30s with acute COVID-19. The sample comprised PBMCs or T cells enriched from blood (not recorded which). The CDR3 region has the DNA TGTGCCAGTACCGCGGGTTGGGTTAGCAATCAGCCCCAGCATTTT. Translated: CASTAGWVSNQPQHF.